The rows below give T cell receptor beta chains drawn from one sample of a study of T cell responses to AZD1222 COVID-19 vaccine. The assay was immunoSEQ multiplex PCR, and TCRdb's table has in-frame clones only and misses some. This table holds some 160,000 clones, around 94% found once. The sample here was peripheral blood, taken on day 0 of AZD1222 vaccination. The receptors here all came from an adult in good health. Each CDR3 is given with its conserved first and last residue. Part of the rows lack a size; the others show once, few, many or a class for expanded clones.

j_call: TRBJ1-6; clone_size: -; v_call: TRBV28; cdr3_aa: CASTSGGSPLHF
j_call: TRBJ2-7; clone_size: -; v_call: TRBV27; cdr3_aa: CASSYRLAYEQYF
j_call: TRBJ1-2; clone_size: few; v_call: TRBV19; cdr3_aa: CASSNEWAAQSSADYGYTF
j_call: TRBJ1-2; clone_size: -; v_call: TRBV2; cdr3_aa: CASSETGRTRTF
j_call: TRBJ2-2; clone_size: -; v_call: TRBV6-5; cdr3_aa: CALAGGHLDTGELFF
j_call: TRBJ1-1; clone_size: -; v_call: TRBV19; cdr3_aa: CASRLVADTEAFF
j_call: TRBJ2-3; clone_size: -; v_call: TRBV12-3/TRBV12-4; cdr3_aa: CASSLPPDTQYF
j_call: TRBJ1-5; clone_size: -; v_call: TRBV28; cdr3_aa: CASSLLPGQPQHF
j_call: TRBJ2-2; clone_size: -; v_call: TRBV14; cdr3_aa: CASSPLSGTENTGELFF
j_call: TRBJ2-7; clone_size: -; v_call: TRBV5-6; cdr3_aa: CASSLEVRTSAYEQYF
j_call: TRBJ1-2; clone_size: -; v_call: TRBV11-3; cdr3_aa: CASSSNFYGYTF
j_call: TRBJ2-3; clone_size: -; v_call: TRBV10-3; cdr3_aa: CAISPGVAGDSDTQYF
j_call: TRBJ2-7; clone_size: -; v_call: TRBV6-5; cdr3_aa: CASRTGTGAYEQYF
j_call: TRBJ1-1; clone_size: -; v_call: TRBV9; cdr3_aa: CASSVENPVPSMMLGRAFF
j_call: TRBJ2-4; clone_size: -; v_call: TRBV5-1; cdr3_aa: CASSLEVWRGRGKNIQYF
j_call: TRBJ2-7; clone_size: -; v_call: TRBV2; cdr3_aa: CASSVGYEQYF
j_call: TRBJ1-6; clone_size: -; v_call: TRBV7-8; cdr3_aa: CASSLGLGFSPLHF
j_call: TRBJ1-2; clone_size: once; v_call: TRBV6-5; cdr3_aa: CATRDRGYGYTF
j_call: TRBJ1-5; clone_size: -; v_call: TRBV9; cdr3_aa: CASRLRQGVLSNQPQHF
j_call: TRBJ1-5; clone_size: -; v_call: TRBV5-8; cdr3_aa: CASSFDSYQPQHF
j_call: TRBJ1-6; clone_size: -; v_call: TRBV2; cdr3_aa: CASSEYGNNSPLHF
j_call: TRBJ1-6; clone_size: few; v_call: TRBV5-6; cdr3_aa: CASSLPGESSPLHF
j_call: TRBJ1-2; clone_size: once; v_call: TRBV18; cdr3_aa: CASSPRGPGRGYGYTF
j_call: TRBJ1-5; clone_size: -; v_call: TRBV7-2; cdr3_aa: CASSLSYSPEKPQHF